The 24 T cell receptor beta chains in this list originate from one sample, sequenced in a study of cytomegalovirus exposure and HLA in healthy donors. Profiling relied on immunoSEQ multiplex PCR, and the TCRdb table lists in-frame clones only, not all of them. Of 150,000 to 200,000 clones in the sample, 85% were seen once. Sequencing input: PBMCs. The receptors stem from a young man in good health and CMV-seropositive.

The chain combines TRBV28 with TRBJ1-2; TRBD1 aligns across 10 bases. The CDR3 runs 15 residues. The junction had 8 bases not matched to a gene; V was cut back by 4 bases and J by 6 bases. The germline V gene encodes CDR1 MDHEN and CDR2 SYDVKM. CDR3: CASSSGDRGYHGYTF. Here the CDR3 DNA reads TGTGCCAGCAGTTCCGGGGACAGGGGATACCATGGCTACACCTTC.

The chain employs TRBV7-8 and TRBJ2-7, with D maybe TRBD2 (5 bases). The V end lost 5 bases, the J end lost 0 bases, and 11 bases lay between the germline ends. The CDR3 covers 14 residues. The germline CDR1 and CDR2 sequences are SGHVS and FQNEAQ. Written as DNA, the CDR3 is TGTGCCAGCAGCGGTGGCGGGCCCTCCTACGAGCAGTACTTC. It specifies CASSGGGPSYEQYF.

This sequence joins TRBV4-2 and TRBJ1-1, with D possibly TRBD1 on 6 matching bases. This CDR3 comprises 13 residues. Germline CDR1 reads LGHNA; CDR2 reads YNFKEQ. V lost 2 bases to trimming and J lost 7 bases, with 11 bases between them. CDR3 region: CASSQLTGNEAFF. CDR3 DNA sequence: TGTGCCAGCAGCCAACTTACAGGGAATGAAGCTTTCTTT.

The chain has TRBV6-1 and TRBJ1-1; perhaps TRBD1 as D (5 bases). This CDR3 contains 13 residues. Trimming left V 6 bases short and J 5 bases short, with 13 bases between. CDR1 and CDR2 from the germline V gene are MNHNS and SASEGT. CDR3 in amino acids: CASRARGGTEAFF. The CDR3 DNA is TGTGCCAGCAGAGCAAGGGGAGGGACTGAAGCTTTCTTT.

This clone turned up a few times. The genes are TRBV5-4 and TRBJ1-1; perhaps TRBD1 as D (5 bases). V gave up 4 bases and J gave up 1 base, with 14 bases separating them. Germline V gene lookup returns CDR1 SGHNT and CDR2 YYREEE (reference sequence). The CDR3 totals 15 residues. CDR3 bases: TGTGCCAGCAGCACCCCCGGGGGGAAGAACACTGAAGCTTTCTTT. It yields the protein CASSTPGGKNTEAFF.

The chain carries TRBV4-1 and TRBJ2-3; no firm D call. CDR3 length: 13 amino acids. The V end lost 4 bases, the J end lost 1 base, and 6 bases lay between the germline ends. CDR1 and CDR2 (germline): MGHRA, YSYEKL. The CDR3 sequence is CASSREGTDTQYF. In DNA form, the CDR3 reads TGCGCCAGCAGCCGCGAAGGCACAGATACGCAGTATTTT.

The chain has TRBV28 and TRBJ1-5, with 9 bases aligning to TRBD1. Germline lookup yields CDR1 MDHEN and CDR2 SYDVKM. J lost 7 bases, V lost 6 bases, and 10 bases had no gene match. The CDR3 runs 15 residues. CDR3 nucleotide sequence: TGTGCCAGCAGCCGGGACAGGGTAAGCAGACAGCCCCAGCATTTT. Residues: CASSRDRVSRQPQHF.

This clone was detected only once. This rearrangement joins TRBV27 to TRBJ2-2; weak D call: TRBD1 (5 bases). The CDR3 runs to 15 residues. Germline lookup yields CDR1 MNHEY and CDR2 SMNVEV (reference sequence). Trimming removed 6 bases at V and 4 bases at J, with 15 bases between. The CDR3 region has the DNA TGTGCCAGCAGGTTCGGGTTGCAGGGCACCGGGGAGCTGTTTTTT. As protein: CASRFGLQGTGELFF.

This chain links TRBV4-1 with TRBJ2-1; 11 bases align to TRBD2. Germline-derived CDR1 and CDR2 are MGHRA and YSYEKL. The CDR3 is 16 amino acids. Trimming at V came to 2 bases and at J to 6 bases, leaving 6 bases not matched to a gene. CDR3 loop: CASSQRRLAGGNEQFF. The CDR3 bases are TGCGCCAGCAGCCAACGGCGGCTAGCGGGAGGCAATGAGCAGTTCTTC.

This sequence joins TRBV5-1 and TRBJ2-5; 9 bases are shared with TRBD1. Losses at the gene ends were 2 bases for V and 5 bases for J; bases not matched to a gene: 1. Germline loops: CDR1 SGHRS, CDR2 YFSETQ. This CDR3 spans 13 amino acids. CDR3 in amino acids: CASSFGTGETQYF. CDR3 in DNA: TGCGCCAGCAGCTTCGGGACAGGGGAGACCCAGTACTTC.

V gene TRBV30 combines with J gene TRBJ2-5; D gene unclear. V dropped 2 bases and J dropped 5 bases, with 6 bases sitting between them. This CDR3 is 11 amino acids long. CDR1 and CDR2 from the germline V gene are GTSNPN and SVGIG (reference sequence). The DNA for the CDR3 is TGTGCCTGGAGTCACATGGAGACCCAGTACTTC. Its protein product is CAWSHMETQYF.

The chain couples TRBV4-1 to TRBJ2-7, with unresolved D. Between the trimmed V and J ends, which lost 4 bases and 1 base, there was a span of 8 bases. In germline, CDR1 is MGHRA, CDR2 YSYEKL. The CDR3 totals 13 residues. The DNA of the CDR3 is TGCGCCAGCAGCCCGCGCGGTTCCTACGAGCAGTACTTC. This encodes CASSPRGSYEQYF.

This rearrangement joins TRBV14 to TRBJ2-3; 9 bases match TRBD2. The germline gives CDR1 SGHDN, CDR2 FVKESK. The CDR3 length is 18 residues. With V trimmed by 0 bases and J by 3 bases, 10 bases remained unmatched. This chain's CDR3 is CASSQDRLAGGQTDTQYF. In DNA, the CDR3 is TGTGCCAGCAGCCAAGACAGACTGGCGGGGGGGCAGACAGATACGCAGTATTTT.

V is TRBV7-6 and J is TRBJ2-7; maybe TRBD1 (6 bases). The CDR3 is 13 amino acids. Germline CDR1 SGHVS, CDR2 FNYEAQ. V dropped 5 bases and J dropped 0 bases, with 8 bases sitting between them. This chain's CDR3 is CASSGGGSYEQYF. For the CDR3, the DNA is TGTGCCAGCAGCGGGGGCGGCTCCTACGAGCAGTACTTC.

This chain links TRBV9 with TRBJ1-1, with D possibly matching TRBD1 (5 bases). The germline CDR1 and CDR2 sequences are SGDLS and YYNGEE. The ends were cut back, 0 bases at V and 6 bases at J, with 15 bases in the middle. The CDR3 is 15 amino acids. The CDR3 bases are TGTGCCAGCAGCGTAGACGCGACAGCAGTTTCTGAAGCTTTCTTT. The encoded protein is CASSVDATAVSEAFF.

This sequence joins TRBV6-4 and TRBJ1-2; D remains ambiguous. CDR1 is MRHNA and CDR2 is SNTAGT in the germline V gene. The CDR3 covers 14 residues. Trimming left V 7 bases short and J 4 bases short, with 16 bases between. The CDR3 is CASTAGEGSYGYTF. The CDR3 DNA is TGTGCCAGCACCGCCGGGGAAGGGAGCTATGGCTACACCTTC.

This clone was counted only a few times. This chain connects TRBV7-9 to TRBJ1-4; 9 bases match TRBD1. CDR3 length equals 14 residues. Germline V gene data show CDR1 as SEHNR and CDR2 as FQNEAQ (reference sequence). After removal of 5 bases from V and 5 bases from J, the junction contained 3 bases not matched to a gene. DNA for the CDR3: TGTGCCAGCAGCGTCACAGGGGGCAATGAAAAACTGTTTTTT. Its translation: CASSVTGGNEKLFF.

The table lists this clone with a count of one. In nucleotides, the CDR3 is TGTGCCAGCAGCTTCCCCCGCGGGGGCGAGTATACTGGAAACACCATATATTTT. Its protein is CASSFPRGGEYTGNTIYF. This chain connects TRBV7-9 to TRBJ1-3; D is perhaps TRBD1 (6 bases). V lost 3 bases and J 2 bases, leaving 20 bases between the germline ends. CDR1 and CDR2 (germline): SEHNR, FQNEAQ (reference sequence). This CDR3 has 18 amino acids.

The chain has TRBV9 and TRBJ1-2; D gene uncertain. CDR3 length equals 14 residues. Germline values: CDR1 SGDLS, CDR2 YYNGEE. Trimming removed 0 bases at V and 3 bases at J, with 9 bases between. The CDR3 protein is CASSVGSRDYGYTF. DNA for the CDR3: TGTGCCAGCAGCGTAGGTTCGCGGGACTATGGCTACACCTTC.

This clone has only one observation. This rearrangement joins TRBV29-1 to TRBJ2-5, with TRBD1 as a possible D gene (6 bases). This CDR3 has 15 residues. V was shortened by 0 bases and J by 5 bases, with 16 bases between the two germline ends. The germline CDR1 and CDR2 sequences are SQVTM and ANQGSEA. The CDR3: CSVEDWSGAGETQYF. CDR3 DNA sequence: TGCAGCGTTGAAGATTGGTCAGGGGCCGGGGAGACCCAGTACTTC.

The chain carries TRBV7-9 and TRBJ1-5; a weak D match, TRBD1 (6 bases). Looked up from germline, CDR1 is SEHNR and CDR2 is FQNEAQ (reference sequence). The CDR3 length is 12 residues. Trimming cost V 9 bases and J 5 bases, with 11 bases left between them. CDR3 residues: CASRSGDQPQHF. CDR3 bases: TGTGCCAGTAGATCAGGGGATCAGCCCCAGCATTTT.

The J gene is TRBJ1-4, the V gene TRBV2, with 11 bases matching TRBD1. Per the germline V gene, CDR1 is SNHLY and CDR2 is FYNNEI. The CDR3 length is 13 residues. V gave up 7 bases and J gave up 14 bases; unmatched junction bases: 9. The CDR3 loop reads CASKGTGGGLLFF. The DNA of the CDR3 is TGTGCCAGCAAAGGGACAGGGGGAGGATTGCTGTTTTTT.

This clone was seen just once. The V call is TRBV28, the J call TRBJ1-5; 8 positions agree with TRBD1. The V gene end was trimmed by 8 bases and the J gene end by 3 bases; junction bases not matched to a gene: 6. The CDR3 has 14 residues. Germline V CDR1 and CDR2: MDHEN, SYDVKM. CDR3 sequence (DNA): TGTGCCAGCTGGGACAGGCTTTTCAATCAGCCCCAGCATTTT. Encoded protein: CASWDRLFNQPQHF.

The V gene is TRBV7-9, the J gene TRBJ1-3, with 7 positions matching TRBD1. Germline assignment: CDR1 SEHNR and CDR2 FQNEAQ (reference sequence). V was clipped by 4 bases and J by 4 bases; unmatched bases: 19. The CDR3 extends over 19 amino acids. The CDR3 DNA is TGTGCCAGCAGCTATAAATACCCGGGACAGAGGTTGGACGGAAACACCATATATTTT. This translates into CASSYKYPGQRLDGNTIYF.